This T cell receptor beta chain was sequenced for a study of blood T cell repertoires in COVID-19. Study-wide background: The cDNA or gDNA used as material had been derived from T cells, B-cell-depleted T cells, or PBMCs.

Germline V gives CDR1 MRHNA, CDR2 SNTAGT. The CDR3 spans 15 residues. Trimming took 3 bases from V and 9 from J; bases not matched to a gene: 7. This clone showed up just once. Here immunoSEQ multiplex PCR was the method, and the copy in TCRdb shows in-frame clones only, minus some. The profile shows some 190,000 clones, 84% of them singletons. The gene calls are TRBV6-4 and TRBJ2-2; 10 bases align to TRBD2. The clonotype comes from a woman in her 30s who had been exposed to COVID-19. Sequenced material: PBMCs or T cells enriched from blood (not recorded which). DNA for the CDR3: TGTGCCAGCAGTGAGAGCGGGGGGGCAACACGGGAGCTGTTTTTT. Its translation: CASSESGGATRELFF.